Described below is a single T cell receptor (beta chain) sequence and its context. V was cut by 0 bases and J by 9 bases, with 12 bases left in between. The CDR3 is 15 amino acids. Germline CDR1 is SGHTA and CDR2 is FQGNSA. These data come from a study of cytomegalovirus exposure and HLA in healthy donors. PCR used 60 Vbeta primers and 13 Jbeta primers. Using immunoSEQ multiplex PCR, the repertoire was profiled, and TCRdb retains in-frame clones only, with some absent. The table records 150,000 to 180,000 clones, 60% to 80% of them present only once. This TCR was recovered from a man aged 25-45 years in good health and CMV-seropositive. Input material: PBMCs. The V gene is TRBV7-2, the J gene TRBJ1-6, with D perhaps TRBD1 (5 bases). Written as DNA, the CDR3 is TGTGCCAGCAGCTTAGCAGGTCAGGGTGTTTCACCCCTCCACTTT. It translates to CASSLAGQGVSPLHF.